The 27 T cell receptor beta chains below all came from one sample that was sequenced in a study of blood T cell repertoires in COVID-19. The method was immunoSEQ multiplex PCR; TCRdb's version includes in-frame clones alone and lacks a portion of them. The sample has around 71,000 clones, roughly 86% seen once. The sample was peripheral blood. These receptors all stem from a woman aged 60-75 years with acute or convalescent COVID-19.

The chain combines TRBV19 with TRBJ1-2; D call uncertain. Trimming took off 3 bases at V and 4 bases at J, with 6 bases between the two ends. Germline V lookup: CDR1 LNHDA, CDR2 SQIVND (reference sequence). CDR3 length equals 12 residues. CDR3 sequence reads: CASSIRSYGYTF. CDR3 DNA sequence: TGTGCCAGTAGTATCCGGTCCTATGGCTACACCTTC.

The chain couples TRBV28 to TRBJ2-3; D unresolved. With 2 bases removed from V and 2 bases from J, the gap between germline ends came to 8 bases. Germline loops: CDR1 MDHEN, CDR2 SYDVKM. CDR3 length equals 14 residues. The DNA for the CDR3 is TGTGCCAGCAGTTTAAACAGAAACACAGATACGCAGTATTTT. Translated: CASSLNRNTDTQYF.

V is TRBV20-1 and J is TRBJ1-2; possible D gene TRBD1, 6 bases. Trimming stripped 5 bases from V and 7 bases from J, with 11 bases between. Germline values: CDR1 DFQATT, CDR2 SNEGSKA (reference sequence). The CDR3 runs 11 residues. The CDR3 DNA is TGCAGTGCTCTAGTAGGGGGTGGCTACACCTTC. Protein: CSALVGGGYTF.

This clone appeared once. The rearrangement joins TRBV3-1 (or the pseudogene TRBV3-2) to TRBJ1-2, with 7 nucleotides matching TRBD1. Germline V CDR1 and CDR2: LGHDT, YNNKEL (reference sequence). CDR3 length: 13 amino acids. After removal of 1 base from V and 8 bases from J, the junction contained 4 bases not matched to a gene. The DNA for the CDR3 is TGTGCCAGCAGCCAAGGACAGGGTAGAGGCTACACCTTC. Translating gives CASSQGQGRGYTF.

The chain carries TRBV28 and TRBJ1-5, with 10 nucleotides matching TRBD1. Looked up from germline, CDR1 is MDHEN and CDR2 is SYDVKM. With 6 bases clipped from V and 6 bases from J, the junction kept 8 bases outside the gene matches. The CDR3 sequence is 15 residues long. This CDR3 reads CASSSDRGLGQPQHF. The CDR3 DNA reads as TGTGCCAGCAGCTCCGACAGGGGGCTTGGTCAGCCCCAGCATTTT.

CDR3 nucleotides: TGTGCCAGCAGACAGCGGGAGAGCTACATAGGGCAGTTCTTC. It is translated as CASRQRESYIGQFF. The chain combines TRBV2 with TRBJ2-1; TRBD2 matches at 8 bases. Germline V gene sequence: CDR1 SNHLY, CDR2 FYNNEI. This CDR3 has 14 amino acids. After removal of 6 bases from V and 12 bases from J, the junction contained 13 bases not matched to a gene.

V and J are TRBV2 and TRBJ1-4; 10 nucleotides align to TRBD1. CDR3 length: 14 amino acids. The V and J ends lost 5 bases and 6 bases, in that order; junction bases with no gene match: 3. Germline CDR1 is SNHLY and CDR2 is FYNNEI. DNA for the CDR3: TGTGCCAGCAGTCAGGGACAGGGGTATGAAAAACTGTTTTTT. Translated: CASSQGQGYEKLFF.

J is TRBJ2-3 and V is TRBV9, with 7 positions matching TRBD2. Unmatched junction bases numbered 6, after V lost 7 bases and J lost 4 bases. Germline V gives CDR1 SGDLS, CDR2 YYNGEE. This CDR3 has 13 amino acids. CDR3 DNA sequence: TGTGCCAGCGCATCGGGGGGAGCAGATACGCAGTATTTT. It is translated as CASASGGADTQYF. Supplemented by reference TRBV9 and TRBJ2-3, the full variable domain reads DSGVTQTPKHLITATGQRVTLRCSPRSGDLSVYWYQQSLDQGLQFLIQYYNGEERAKGNILERFSAQQFPDLHSELNLSSLELGDSALYFCASASGGADTQYFGPGTRLTVL.

The chain is built from TRBV27 and TRBJ2-2; TRBD1 might be the D (6 bases). The CDR3 totals 13 residues. V lost 3 bases, J lost 6 bases, and 8 bases lay in between. Looked up from germline, CDR1 is MNHEY and CDR2 is SMNVEV (reference sequence). The CDR3 is CASSFGTSGELFF. For the CDR3, the DNA is TGTGCCAGCAGTTTTGGGACATCCGGGGAGCTGTTTTTT.

The chain carries TRBV10-3 and TRBJ1-5, with unresolved D. The CDR3 is made up of 13 amino acids. Germline assignment: CDR1 ENHRY and CDR2 SYGVKD. The ends were cut back, 8 bases at V and 6 bases at J, with 14 bases in the middle. The CDR3 spells CAIARDDRQPQHF. The CDR3 DNA follows: TGTGCCATCGCCCGGGATGACCGTCAGCCCCAGCATTTT.

The chain uses TRBV30 and TRBJ1-2; TRBD1 matches at 7 bases. The germline gives CDR1 GTSNPN, CDR2 SVGIG (reference sequence). This CDR3 region has 13 residues. The trim removed 2 bases at V and 8 bases at J, leaving 8 bases unmatched. Here the CDR3 DNA reads TGTGCCTGGAGTAATACAGGGGCGGGGGGCTACACCTTC. It translates to CAWSNTGAGGYTF.

This chain connects TRBV28 to TRBJ2-3; 8 bases line up with TRBD2. The length of the CDR3 is 15 residues. V lost 6 bases, J lost 4 bases, and 9 bases stayed unmatched. The germline V gene encodes CDR1 MDHEN and CDR2 SYDVKM. The CDR3 here is CASSAGGGVPDTQYF. CDR3 DNA sequence: TGTGCCAGCAGCGCGGGAGGAGGTGTCCCAGATACGCAGTATTTT.

The rearrangement links TRBV6-5 to TRBJ1-1; a weak D match, TRBD1 (6 bases). V gave up 6 bases and J gave up 6 bases, with 17 bases separating them. There are 14 residues in the CDR3. Germline loops: CDR1 MNHEY, CDR2 SVGAGI. The chain's CDR3 is CASRPEQGVPEAFF. CDR3 bases: TGTGCCAGCAGGCCCGAACAGGGAGTGCCTGAAGCTTTCTTT.

The V gene is TRBV7-3, the J gene TRBJ2-1; 10 bases line up with TRBD2. V shed 5 bases, J shed 0 bases, and the junction held 19 bases outside the gene matches. The germline V gene has CDR1 SGHTA and CDR2 FQGTGA. The CDR3 length is 21 residues. CDR3 amino acids: CASSPLGLVAGGSSSYNEQFF. The CDR3 DNA reads as TGTGCCAGCAGCCCTCTGGGTTTGGTAGCGGGGGGATCTAGCTCCTACAATGAGCAGTTCTTC.

The chain has TRBV12-3 or TRBV12-4 and TRBJ2-7; D is possibly TRBD2 (6 bases). V was clipped by 5 bases and J by 3 bases, with 8 bases between them. The CDR3 is 12 residues long. The CDR3 is CASSGGNYEQYF. The CDR3 DNA is TGTGCCAGCAGTGGAGGGAACTACGAGCAGTACTTC.

J is TRBJ1-1 and V is TRBV6-5; D not resolved. Between the trimmed V and J ends, which lost 2 bases and 1 base, there was a span of 8 bases. Germline CDR1 is MNHEY and CDR2 is SVGAGI. This CDR3 region has 14 residues. CDR3 in DNA: TGTGCCAGCAGTTACAGGGAGGGGAACACTGAAGCTTTCTTT. Translated, it gives CASSYREGNTEAFF.

For the CDR3, the DNA is TGTGCCAGCAGTTTTCTGCCGGGACAGGGGTACATGAACACTGAAGCTTTCTTT. Translation: CASSFLPGQGYMNTEAFF. The gene calls are TRBV27 and TRBJ1-1, with 10 bases lining up with TRBD1. V gave up 3 bases and J gave up 0 bases; unmatched junction bases: 10. This CDR3 is 18 amino acids long. Germline loops: CDR1 MNHEY, CDR2 SMNVEV (reference sequence).

The count of this clone is one. This chain connects TRBV28 to TRBJ1-5; D is possibly TRBD1 (5 bases). The CDR3 has 15 residues. CDR1 MDHEN and CDR2 SYDVKM come from the germline V gene. Trimming took off 5 bases at V and 1 base at J, with 12 bases between the two ends. CDR3 in amino acids: CASSDKGISNQPQHF. As DNA, the CDR3 is TGTGCCAGCAGTGATAAGGGGATAAGCAATCAGCCCCAGCATTTT.

The V and J genes are TRBV30 and TRBJ2-7, with D perhaps matching TRBD1 (6 bases). The CDR3 totals 13 residues. The germline V gene encodes CDR1 GTSNPN and CDR2 SVGIG (reference sequence). V was clipped by 3 bases and J by 4 bases, with 13 bases between them. CDR3 bases: TGTGCCTGGAGCCCGGACAGTGGGTACGAGCAGTACTTC. Protein: CAWSPDSGYEQYF.

This sequence joins TRBV4-3 and TRBJ1-2; 12 bases fit TRBD1. Looked up from germline, CDR1 is LGHNA and CDR2 is YSLEER. V lost 0 bases, J lost 0 bases, and 5 bases stayed unmatched. There are 18 residues in the CDR3. CDR3 sequence reads: CASSQDSGQGASNYGYTF. The CDR3 DNA is TGCGCCAGCAGCCAAGATTCGGGACAGGGGGCGTCTAACTATGGCTACACCTTC.

This rearrangement joins TRBV6-5 to TRBJ2-1, with 11 bases fitting TRBD2. The CDR3 length is 13 residues. V lost 6 bases and J lost 6; bases outside the gene matches: 1. Germline V gene data show CDR1 as MNHEY and CDR2 as SVGAGI. The CDR3 protein is CASRTSGANEQFF. The CDR3 nucleotides are TGTGCCAGCAGGACTAGCGGGGCCAATGAGCAGTTCTTC.

The J gene is TRBJ2-7, the V gene TRBV7-8, with 7 positions matching TRBD1. The CDR3 is 16 residues long. Germline loops: CDR1 SGHVS, CDR2 FQNEAQ. J lost 9 bases, V lost 2 bases, and 16 bases had no gene match. The CDR3 DNA reads as TGTGCCAGCAGCTTAAACTTACGGGCAGGGGGAGACGGGCAGTACTTC. This gives the protein CASSLNLRAGGDGQYF.

J is TRBJ2-1 and V is TRBV7-2; D is unclear. The ends were cut back, 1 base at V and 0 bases at J, with 7 bases in the middle. The CDR3 consists of 15 residues. The germline CDR1 and CDR2 sequences are SGHTA and FQGNSA. CDR3 DNA sequence: TGTGCCAGCAGCTTAGAACGTAGCTCCTACAATGAGCAGTTCTTC. Its protein is CASSLERSSYNEQFF.

The CDR3 loop reads CASSLGLAGSLLMYEFF. CDR3 in DNA: TGTGCCAGCAGTTTAGGACTAGCGGGATCCCTCCTAATGTACGAGTTCTTC. The chain has TRBV28 and TRBJ2-1, with 12 bases identical to TRBD2. The CDR3 has 17 residues. Trimming at V came to 2 bases and at J to 14 bases, leaving 16 bases not matched to a gene. Germline V CDR1 and CDR2: MDHEN, SYDVKM.

This chain connects TRBV11-3 to TRBJ2-2; D gene uncertain. The CDR3 consists of 14 residues. Germline V lookup: CDR1 SGHNT, CDR2 YENEEA. V was clipped by 2 bases and J by 1 base, with 5 bases between them. CDR3 nucleotides: TGTGCCAGCAGCTTATCGTGGAACACCGGGGAGCTGTTTTTT. This sequence encodes CASSLSWNTGELFF.

This chain uses TRBV7-2 with TRBJ2-5; a weak D match, TRBD2 (5 bases). This CDR3 region has 17 residues. Germline-derived CDR1 and CDR2 are SGHTA and FQGNSA. The V end was cut by 1 base, the J end by 1 base, with 16 bases between. This CDR3 is CASSLGPVDYIQETQYF. DNA of the CDR3: TGTGCCAGCAGCTTAGGGCCTGTAGACTACATCCAAGAGACCCAGTACTTC.

The chain couples TRBV28 to TRBJ2-5, with 10 bases matching TRBD1. This CDR3 spans 14 amino acids. Trimming took 6 bases from V and 3 from J; bases not matched to a gene: 4. Germline CDR1 reads MDHEN; CDR2 reads SYDVKM. The CDR3 loop reads CASRGTGEKETQYF. In DNA, the CDR3 is TGTGCCAGCAGGGGGACAGGGGAAAAAGAGACCCAGTACTTC.